The T cell receptor beta chain described here comes from a study of early T cells in non-severe SARS-CoV-2 infection. Study-level background: It was bulk RNA from unsorted whole blood that was sequenced, and the chains were unpaired. Points from the study as a whole: Comparison of clonotypes with VDJdb favored anti-spike CD8 responses while missing private and CD4 specificities.

In its sample, this clonotype was seen many times. Antigen: not known. Germline V CDR1 and CDR2: SGHAT, FQNNGV. The CDR3 spans 14 residues. The V end lost 5 bases, the J end lost 4 bases, and 12 bases lay between the germline ends. Attachment of unique molecular identifiers to individual cDNA molecules was performed. TCRdb fed the 5' RACE reads into MiXCR, producing one record per CDR3 protein. Of around 22,000 distinct CDR3 sequences listed, 3.6% were seen once; the top ten hold roughly 5.5%. The V gene is TRBV11-2, the J gene TRBJ2-1, with a weak D call TRBD1 (5 bases). This receptor was taken from an adult who was a healthcare worker with PCR-confirmed SARS-CoV-2 infection or an uninfected control (not recorded which). Material: whole blood. The DNA of the CDR3 is TGTGCCAGCAGCCCCACTCAGGGATACAATGAGCAGTTCTTC. Its translation is CASSPTQGYNEQFF.